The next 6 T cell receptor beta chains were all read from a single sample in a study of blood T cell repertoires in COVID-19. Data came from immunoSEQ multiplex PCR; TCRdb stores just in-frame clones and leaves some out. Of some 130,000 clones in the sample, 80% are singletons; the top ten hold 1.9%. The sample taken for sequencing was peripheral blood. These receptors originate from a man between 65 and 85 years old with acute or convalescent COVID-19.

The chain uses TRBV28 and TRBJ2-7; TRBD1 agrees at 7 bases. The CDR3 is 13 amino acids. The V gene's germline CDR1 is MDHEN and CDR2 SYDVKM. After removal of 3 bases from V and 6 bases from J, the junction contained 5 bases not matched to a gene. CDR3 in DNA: TGTGCCAGCAGTTTGACAGGGTGGGTCGAGCAGTACTTC. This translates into CASSLTGWVEQYF.

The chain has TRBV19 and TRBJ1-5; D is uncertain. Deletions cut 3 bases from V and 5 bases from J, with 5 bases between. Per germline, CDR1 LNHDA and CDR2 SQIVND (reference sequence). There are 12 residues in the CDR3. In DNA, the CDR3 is TGTGCCAGTAGTATGAGGTATCAGCCCCAGCATTTT. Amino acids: CASSMRYQPQHF.

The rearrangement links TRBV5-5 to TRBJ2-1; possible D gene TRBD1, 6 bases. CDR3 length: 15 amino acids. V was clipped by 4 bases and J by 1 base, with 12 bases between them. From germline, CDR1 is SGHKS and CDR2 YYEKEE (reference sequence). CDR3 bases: TGTGCCAGCAGCCACGAGGGGGAATCCTACAATGAGCAGTTCTTC. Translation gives CASSHEGESYNEQFF.

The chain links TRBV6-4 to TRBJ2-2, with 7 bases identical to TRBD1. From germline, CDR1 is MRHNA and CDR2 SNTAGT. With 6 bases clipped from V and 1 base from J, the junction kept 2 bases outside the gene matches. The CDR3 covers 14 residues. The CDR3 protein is CASRRDRNTGELFF. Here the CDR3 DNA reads TGTGCCAGCAGACGGGACAGGAACACCGGGGAGCTGTTTTTT.

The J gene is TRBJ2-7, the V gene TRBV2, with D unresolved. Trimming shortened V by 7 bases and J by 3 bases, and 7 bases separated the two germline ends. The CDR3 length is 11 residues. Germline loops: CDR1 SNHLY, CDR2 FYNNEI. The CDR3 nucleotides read TGTGCCAGCACCAACAACTACGAGCAGTACTTC. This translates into CASTNNYEQYF.

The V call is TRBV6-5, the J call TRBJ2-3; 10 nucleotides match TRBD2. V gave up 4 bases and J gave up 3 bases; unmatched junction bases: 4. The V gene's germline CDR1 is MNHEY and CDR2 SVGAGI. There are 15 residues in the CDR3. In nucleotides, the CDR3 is TGTGCCAGCAGTTCGCAGCGGGGGGGAACAGATACGCAGTATTTT. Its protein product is CASSSQRGGTDTQYF.